This T cell receptor beta chain was identified during a study of somatic mutations in cytotoxic T cells in rheumatoid arthritis (dated by TCRdb to the late 2010s). At the level of the whole study: Right after diagnosis and prior to the start of any treatment, around 28 ml EDTA of peripheral blood was drawn from patients. Patients and controls did not essentially differ in median age, which was nearly identical between the groups. For 60 to 80 rheumatoid arthritis patients and approximately 20 healthy controls, TCRB deep sequencing was carried out. To characterize clonality, the study used TCRB deep sequencing while asking whether somatic mutations are carried by expanded CD8+ T-cell clones in newly diagnosed, untreated rheumatoid arthritis. A FACSAria II or Sony SH800 was used to flow-sort some V beta antibody-stained T-cell populations at nearly 100% purity, and TCRB sequencing was also done on sorted V beta1+ cells.

The immunoSEQ assay was applied to genomic DNA for TCRB CDR3 sequencing. Per the source publication's procedure: When patient CD8+ clones exceeding 1% were checked against published virus-specific TCRB sequences, only a few matched. The analyses included only productive TCRB rearrangements. Clonality was calculated as a Shannon entropy-based productive clonality index, and a clone was defined by a unique TCRB CDR3 sequence. To calculate repertoire overlap between two samples, the template counts of each clone were considered relative to each sample's total templates. V-gene usage measured by flow cytometry correlated with TCRB sequencing V-gene usage, with a Spearman r of 0.61. Drawn from immuneACCESS, this table holds only the in-frame rearrangements with V and J called that TCRdb kept. Clones are partly lost; checked studies trace under half to an unresolved V gene and leave the rest unexplained. V and J calls and clone size are those listed in that table; D and trimming were worked out from the DNA. The sample has around 15,000 clones on record, approximately 77% of them singletons. The ten largest make up approximately 12% of the sample.

Points the paper makes about the study in general: In 8 of 65 patients the largest CD8+ clone exceeded 20% of CD8+ cells, and several identical CD8+ TCRB sequences were shared between blood and synovial fluid. CD8+ T-cell clonality did not differ significantly between rheumatoid arthritis patients and age-matched healthy controls. An increase of CD8+ clonality with age was seen in patients (Spearman r ≈ 0.49) but not in healthy controls. The finding that TRBV07 was slightly underrepresented in patients was left unadjusted for multiple comparisons. It was unknown which antigens the expanded CD8+ clones targeted, and their absence from virus-specific databases did not exclude viral specificity.

The germline V gene supplies CDR1 MNHEY and CDR2 SVGAGI. A distance of 9 bases separates the germline ends of V and J, which lose 0 bases and 6 bases respectively. From the cysteine up to the valine, the CDR3 has a length of 13 residues. Only the CDR3 portion is preserved as DNA: 39 bases, with reading frame beginning at the first base. CD4+ and CD8+ cells were isolated by positive magnetic bead selection on an AutoMACS, and purity was checked by flow cytometry. Initial screening for clonal expansions relied on flow cytometry with a TCR V beta antibody panel, after which sorted CD8+ fractions underwent TCRB deep sequencing for characterization. Peripheral blood mononuclear cells were isolated by Ficoll-Paque PLUS density gradient separation. DNA was extracted from CD4-enriched, CD8-enriched or PBMC samples with Nucleospin Tissue or Tissue XS kits and quantified with a Qubit 2.0 fluorometer. Regarding this clone: It lacks a known antigen. Within one base of it there is no much larger clone, and no base qualities were kept.

This clonotype was obtained from an adult with rheumatoid arthritis. This sequence uses TRBV6-5 and TRBJ2-7; possibly the D gene is TRBD2, per 5 matching bases. Sequencing input: CD8+ T cells sorted from blood. The DNA sequence is as follows: TGTGCCAGCAGTTACTCAGCCCGGGGCGAGCAGTACGTC. Translation gives CASSYSARGEQYV.